The 19 T cell receptor beta chains below were found in one sample sequenced in a study of human CD4 T cells and Enterobacteriaceae (dated by TCRdb to the early 2020s). The library was prepared using the immunoSEQ multiplex PCR assay. In TCRdb, the immuneACCESS table is reduced to in-frame sequences with V and J assigned. These tables do not hold every clone; where another copy was compared, an unresolved V gene accounts for under half, and the others remain unexplained. For this sample the table gives fewer than 35,000 clones, of which 70% to 90% were detected only once. The ten top clones hold more than 0.95% of the sample. Memory CD4+ T cells, defined as all CD4+ cells except CD45RA+CCR7+CD95- naive cells, were FACS-sorted on a FACSAria III to over 95% purity. The sample comprised memory CD4+ T cells from blood. This sample's cell subset or site label indicates: total memory CD4 T cells sorted directly ex vivo, unstimulated. The receptors derive from a human donor in good health.

V usage is TRBV2 and J usage is TRBJ1-5, with D unclear. The CDR3 is made up of 13 amino acids. CDR1 is SNHLY, CDR2 FYNNEI, per germline. V was pared by 6 bases and J by 5 bases, with 11 bases between. The CDR3 sequence: CASSERNHQPQHF. Written as DNA, the CDR3 is TGTGCCAGCAGCGAAAGGAACCATCAGCCCCAGCATTTT.

There are a few counts of this clone. J is TRBJ2-7 and V is TRBV6-5, with 7 nucleotides matching TRBD2. The length of the CDR3 is 13 residues. V was pared by 5 bases and J by 5 bases, with 6 bases of the junction left unmatched. The germline CDR1 and CDR2 sequences are MNHEY and SVGAGI. CDR3 DNA sequence: TGTGCCAGCAGTCCGGGGGGAGCAGACGAGCAGTACTTC. The encoded protein is CASSPGGADEQYF.

This chain uses TRBV11-2 with TRBJ2-1; no clear D. CDR3 length: 15 amino acids. Trimming stripped 5 bases from V and 2 bases from J, with 13 bases between. The germline V gene has CDR1 SGHAT and CDR2 FQNNGV. The CDR3 DNA follows: TGTGCCAGCAGCCCCTTTGATAAAACCTACAATGAGCAGTTCTTC. Translating it yields CASSPFDKTYNEQFF. Based on the CDR3 plus reference TRBV11-2 and TRBJ2-1, the full variable domain is EAGVAQSPRYKIIEKRQSVAFWCNPISGHATLYWYQQILGQGPKLLIQFQNNGVVDDSQLPKDRFSAERLKGVDSTLKIQPAKLEDSAVYLCASSPFDKTYNEQFFGPGTRLTVL.

The rearrangement links TRBV19 to TRBJ1-5; maybe TRBD1 (6 bases). Germline lookup yields CDR1 LNHDA and CDR2 SQIVND (reference sequence). V lost 8 bases to trimming and J lost 0 bases, with 14 bases between them. The CDR3 sequence is 15 residues long. CDR3 protein: CASVDGGGSNQPQHF. The CDR3 bases are TGTGCCAGTGTGGATGGAGGGGGTAGCAATCAGCCCCAGCATTTT.

The rearrangement joins TRBV5-4 to TRBJ1-2, with a weak D call TRBD1 (6 bases). CDR3 length equals 17 residues. Trimming removed 4 bases from V and 9 bases from J, with 28 bases in between. The V gene's germline CDR1 is SGHNT and CDR2 YYREEE (reference sequence). This CDR3 is CASSLRQAFGTPDSYTF. The CDR3 nucleotides are TGTGCCAGCAGCCTTAGACAGGCTTTTGGCACGCCGGATAGCTACACCTTC.

The chain recombines TRBV1 with TRBJ2-7; the D call of TRBD1 is as the table states it, not checked on the DNA. TRBV1 is tagged as a pseudogene. CDR3 length equals 15 residues. CDR3 amino acids: CTSSQEVQGAYEQYF. The CDR3 nucleotides are TGCACCAGCAGCCAAGAGGTACAGGGGGCTTACGAGCAGTACTTC.

The chain combines TRBV19 with TRBJ1-4; D uncertain. Between the trimmed V and J ends, which lost 7 bases and 5 bases, there was a span of 14 bases. From germline, CDR1 is LNHDA and CDR2 SQIVND (reference sequence). This CDR3 has 14 amino acids. The CDR3 region has the DNA TGTGCCAGTACCGATCGCAGGCACAATGAAAAACTGTTTTTT. It codes for CASTDRRHNEKLFF.

The chain has TRBV19 and TRBJ1-6; D uncertain. Germline V lookup: CDR1 LNHDA, CDR2 SQIVND (reference sequence). V dropped 3 bases and J dropped 10 bases, with 7 bases sitting between them. This CDR3 is built from 12 residues. CDR3 in amino acids: CASSMPSSPLHF. The CDR3 bases are TGTGCCAGTAGTATGCCATCCTCACCCCTCCACTTT.

The CDR3 DNA reads as TGTGCCAGCAGGCCCACAGGGCTCTATGGCTACACCTTC. Encoded protein: CASRPTGLYGYTF. The V gene is TRBV5-4, the J gene TRBJ1-2, with D perhaps TRBD1 (6 bases). The CDR3 consists of 13 residues. The germline V and J ends were trimmed by 5 bases and 4 bases, with 12 bases remaining between them. In germline, CDR1 is SGHNT, CDR2 YYREEE (reference sequence).

The rearrangement links TRBV28 to TRBJ1-2; a possible D gene is TRBD1 (6 bases). Per germline, CDR1 MDHEN and CDR2 SYDVKM. The CDR3 totals 14 residues. V lost 6 bases, J lost 8 bases, and 19 bases lay in between. CDR3: CASSRPKGVEGYTF. For the CDR3, the DNA is TGTGCCAGCAGCCGACCCAAGGGGGTTGAGGGCTACACCTTC.

This chain joins TRBV5-6 and TRBJ1-1; tentatively, D is TRBD1 (6 bases). The V gene lost 4 bases and the J gene lost 11 bases, with 27 bases spanning the gap. CDR3 length: 16 residues. Germline CDR1 and CDR2: SGHDT and YYEEEE. CDR3 loop: CASSRWEAGAMAVAFF. The CDR3 bases are TGTGCCAGCAGCAGATGGGAGGCAGGGGCCATGGCGGTGGCTTTCTTT. The whole variable domain, filled in from reference TRBV5-6 and TRBJ1-1, reads DAGVTQSPTHLIKTRGQQVTLRCSPKSGHDTVSWYQQALGQGPQFIFQYYEEEERQRGNFPDRFSGHQFPNYSSELNVNALLLGDSALYLCASSRWEAGAMAVAFFGQGTRLTVV.

This chain uses TRBV30 with TRBJ1-3; D uncertain. Germline CDR1 and CDR2: GTSNPN and SVGIG (reference sequence). V was pared by 5 bases and J by 0 bases, with 11 bases between. The CDR3 has 14 residues. The CDR3 here is CAWGGRSSGNTIYF. CDR3 sequence (DNA): TGTGCCTGGGGCGGCCGGTCCTCTGGAAACACCATATATTTT.

The chain employs TRBV10-1 and TRBJ2-3; TRBD2 agrees at 14 bases. Losses at the gene ends were 4 bases for V and 8 bases for J; bases not matched to a gene: 2. From germline, CDR1 is WNHNN and CDR2 SYGVQD (reference sequence). This CDR3 comprises 14 residues. CDR3 protein: CASSGLAGGSTQYF. Written as DNA, the CDR3 is TGCGCCAGCAGTGGACTAGCGGGGGGGTCTACGCAGTATTTT.

This clone was seen once. The chain employs TRBV6-1 and TRBJ1-6, with 7 bases lining up with TRBD1. The CDR3 runs 14 residues. Germline-derived CDR1 and CDR2 are MNHNS and SASEGT. The J segment lost 9 bases and the V segment lost 4 bases, leaving 6 bases of the junction unmatched. CDR3: CASSVTGFGSPLHF. As DNA, the CDR3 is TGTGCCAGCAGTGTGACAGGGTTCGGTTCACCCCTCCACTTT.

This sequence joins TRBV5-4 and TRBJ2-1; 7 bases agree with TRBD2. The CDR3 has 18 amino acids. Germline V gene sequence: CDR1 SGHNT, CDR2 YYREEE (reference sequence). The V gene end was trimmed by 0 bases and the J gene end by 3 bases; junction bases not matched to a gene: 12. Here the CDR3 reads CASSLGSRLRDYYNEQFF. CDR3 bases: TGTGCCAGCAGCTTGGGGTCTCGTTTGCGGGACTACTACAATGAGCAGTTCTTC.

CDR3 nucleotides: TGTGCCAGCAGTTTATTCCCCGTACTAACCTACGAGCAGTACTTC. This sequence encodes CASSLFPVLTYEQYF. The rearrangement links TRBV27 to TRBJ2-7, with unresolved D. The V gene lost 1 base and the J gene lost 2 bases, with 12 bases spanning the gap. Per the germline V gene, CDR1 is MNHEY and CDR2 is SMNVEV (reference sequence). The CDR3 is made up of 15 amino acids.

The gene calls are TRBV5-1 and TRBJ2-3; no clear D. The germline V gene encodes CDR1 SGHRS and CDR2 YFSETQ. CDR3 length equals 14 residues. V dropped 2 bases and J dropped 4 bases, with 11 bases sitting between them. CDR3: CASSLRGNPDTQYF. The CDR3 DNA follows: TGCGCCAGCAGCTTACGCGGTAACCCAGATACGCAGTATTTT. Drawing the rest from reference TRBV5-1 and TRBJ2-3, the complete variable domain is KAGVTQTPRYLIKTRGQQVTLSCSPISGHRSVSWYQQTPGQGLQFLFEYFSETQRNKGNFPGRFSGRQFSNSRSEMNVSTLELGDSALYLCASSLRGNPDTQYFGPGTRLTVL.

The chain uses TRBV6-1 and TRBJ1-1; TRBD1 agrees at 8 bases. In germline, CDR1 is MNHNS, CDR2 SASEGT. V shed 2 bases and J 8 bases; nucleotides not matched to a gene: 4. CDR3 length: 13 residues. The CDR3 coding sequence is TGTGCCAGCAGTGAACCGGACAGGGCCGAAGCTTTCTTT. Translation gives CASSEPDRAEAFF.

This chain joins TRBV19 and TRBJ2-1; D may be TRBD1 or TRBD2 (5 bases each). This CDR3 is 15 amino acids long. The germline gives CDR1 LNHDA, CDR2 SQIVND (reference sequence). The ends were cut back, 11 bases at V and 0 bases at J, with 17 bases in the middle. CDR3 sequence reads: CAGGPYLSSYNEQFF. In DNA, the CDR3 is TGTGCCGGGGGACCGTACCTCAGCTCCTACAATGAGCAGTTCTTC.